Presented here are 29 T cell receptor beta chains from one specimen sequenced in a study of cytomegalovirus exposure and HLA in healthy donors. The primer mix had 60 Vbeta and 13 Jbeta primers. TCRdb keeps only in-frame clones here, not all; method: immunoSEQ multiplex PCR. Here the sample spans 110,000 to 150,000 clones, approximately 78% being singletons. Specimen: PBMCs. Receptor source: a woman in her late teens or twenties in good health and CMV-seropositive.

V gene TRBV6-1 combines with J gene TRBJ1-2; 7 bases are a match to TRBD1. With 6 bases clipped from V and 8 bases from J, the junction kept 6 bases outside the gene matches. This CDR3 has 12 amino acids. Germline V gene sequence: CDR1 MNHNS, CDR2 SASEGT. CDR3 region: CASSLDRWGYTF. The CDR3 nucleotides read TGTGCCAGCAGCTTGGACAGGTGGGGCTACACCTTC.

The chain employs TRBV7-2 and TRBJ1-6, with 7 bases that match TRBD1. J lost 0 bases, V lost 5 bases, and 4 bases had no gene match. The CDR3 length is 16 residues. Germline lookup yields CDR1 SGHTA and CDR2 FQGNSA. The CDR3 sequence: CASSRQGNSYNSPLHF. The CDR3 nucleotides are TGTGCCAGCAGCAGACAGGGAAACTCCTATAATTCACCCCTCCACTTT.

J is TRBJ2-7 and V is TRBV27; 11 bases match TRBD1. Germline CDR1 is MNHEY and CDR2 is SMNVEV (reference sequence). The CDR3 is 14 residues long. The ends lost 4 bases at V and 3 bases at J; junction bases unmatched: 2. CDR3 bases: TGTGCCAGCAGTTCGGGGACAGGGGGCTACGAGCAGTACTTC. Residues: CASSSGTGGYEQYF.

This chain connects TRBV7-8 to TRBJ2-1; TRBD2 matches 12 bases. After removal of 3 bases from V and 2 bases from J, the junction contained 11 bases not matched to a gene. The CDR3 sequence is 19 residues long. Germline V gene lookup returns CDR1 SGHVS and CDR2 FQNEAQ. This CDR3 reads CASSLASGGAGAPYNEQFF. CDR3 DNA: TGTGCCAGCAGCTTGGCTAGCGGGGGGGCCGGGGCACCCTACAATGAGCAGTTCTTC.

The rearrangement joins TRBV7-9 to TRBJ1-2; the match to TRBD1 covers 9 bases. With V trimmed by 1 base and J by 3 bases, 0 bases remained unmatched. Germline V gene sequence: CDR1 SEHNR, CDR2 FQNEAQ (reference sequence). The CDR3 spans 14 residues. The CDR3 DNA sequence: TGTGCCAGCAGCTTAGGACAGGGGGACTATGGCTACACCTTC. This codes for CASSLGQGDYGYTF.

The chain links TRBV4-3 to TRBJ2-5, with 7 bases lining up with TRBD1. The J call may be wrong; the DNA end is better matched by TRBJ2-7. Germline CDR1 reads LGHNA; CDR2 reads YSLEER. The CDR3 consists of 15 residues. The chain's CDR3 is CASSQSGQSSYEQYF. DNA for the CDR3: TGCGCCAGCAGCCAATCGGGACAGAGCTCCTACGAGCAGTACTTC.

V usage is TRBV2 and J usage is TRBJ1-2; D is unresolved. Per the germline V gene, CDR1 is SNHLY and CDR2 is FYNNEI. CDR3 length: 14 residues. Trimming pared 7 bases from V and 4 bases from J, leaving 16 bases between. The CDR3 protein is CASTPLGFTYGYTF. Written as DNA, the CDR3 is TGTGCCAGCACCCCTTTGGGCTTTACCTATGGCTACACCTTC. Using reference TRBV2 and TRBJ1-2 for the parts outside the CDR3, the full variable domain is EPEVTQTPSHQVTQMGQEVILRCVPISNHLYFYWYRQILGQKVEFLVSFYNNEISEKSEIFDDQFSVERPDGSNFTLKIRSTKLEDSAMYFCASTPLGFTYGYTFGSGTRLTVV.

V and J are TRBV29-1 and TRBJ1-5; D is unresolved. The CDR3 length is 13 residues. Germline assignment: CDR1 SQVTM and CDR2 ANQGSEA. V was clipped by 5 bases and J by 0 bases, with 8 bases between them. The CDR3 is CSVTQNSNQPQHF. CDR3 in DNA: TGCAGCGTTACACAGAATAGCAATCAGCCCCAGCATTTT.

The chain employs TRBV11-3 and TRBJ2-3; 9 bases map to TRBD2. The CDR3 runs 16 residues. The ends lost 1 base at V and 0 bases at J; junction bases unmatched: 2. Germline CDR1 is SGHNT and CDR2 is YENEEA. CDR3 sequence reads: CASSLVAGGSTDTQYF. CDR3 nucleotide sequence: TGTGCCAGCAGCTTAGTTGCGGGGGGGAGCACAGATACGCAGTATTTT. The whole variable domain, remainder taken from reference TRBV11-3 and TRBJ2-3, is EAGVVQSPRYKIIEKKQPVAFWCNPISGHNTLYWYLQNLGQGPELLIRYENEEAVDDSQLPKDRFSAERLKGVDSTLKIQPAELGDSAVYLCASSLVAGGSTDTQYFGPGTRLTVL.

This rearrangement joins TRBV6-1 to TRBJ2-1; 8 bases match TRBD2. CDR3 length: 15 amino acids. Per germline, CDR1 MNHNS and CDR2 SASEGT. J was trimmed by 6 bases and V by 3 bases; bases with no gene match: 7. In nucleotides, the CDR3 is TGTGCCAGCAGTGACGACGGGGGGGCTCTCAATGAGCAGTTCTTC. This codes for CASSDDGGALNEQFF.

CDR3 loop: CASSLTLAGGNEQFF. DNA of the CDR3: TGTGCCAGCAGCTTGACACTAGCGGGGGGAAATGAGCAGTTCTTC. This chain links TRBV5-4 with TRBJ2-1; 12 nucleotides agree with TRBD2. The V segment lost 1 base and the J segment 7 bases; nucleotides outside the gene matches: 3. From germline, CDR1 is SGHNT and CDR2 YYREEE (reference sequence). The CDR3 is made up of 15 amino acids.

On this clone itself: A read error may produce the germline difference seen at one junction end. DNA of the CDR3: TGTGCCAGCAGGCTGCGAGGACAGGGGGCGCGGACTAATGAAAAACTGCTTTTT. It encodes CASRLRGQGARTNEKLLF. The chain carries TRBV27 and TRBJ1-4, with 11 bases that match TRBD1. Germline V gene lookup returns CDR1 MNHEY and CDR2 SMNVEV (reference sequence). This CDR3 is built from 18 residues. Full variable domain (outside the CDR3, taken from reference TRBV27 and TRBJ1-4): EAQVTQNPRYLITVTGKKLTVTCSQNMNHEYMSWYRQDPGLGLRQIYYSMNVEVTDKGDVPEGYKVSRKEKRNFPLILESPSPNQTSLYFCASRLRGQGARTNEKLLFGSGTQLSVL.

The chain couples TRBV7-2 to TRBJ2-7, with 10 bases lining up with TRBD1. Germline CDR1 and CDR2: SGHTA and FQGNSA. Trimming took 6 bases from V and 2 from J; bases not matched to a gene: 7. CDR3 length: 15 amino acids. The CDR3 nucleotides are TGTGCCAGCAGTTTCCCCGGGACAGGGGCCTACGAGCAGTACTTC. Protein: CASSFPGTGAYEQYF. Complete variable domain (other parts from reference TRBV7-2 and TRBJ2-7): GAGVSQSPSNKVTEKGKDVELRCDPISGHTALYWYRQSLGQGLEFLIYFQGNSAPDKSGLPSDRFSAERTGGSVSTLTIQRTQQEDSAVYLCASSFPGTGAYEQYFGPGTRLTVT.

The chain joins TRBV29-1 to TRBJ2-3, with TRBD1 matching over 10 bases. In germline, CDR1 is SQVTM, CDR2 ANQGSEA. The V gene end was trimmed by 3 bases and the J gene end by 1 base; junction bases not matched to a gene: 4. The CDR3 is 15 amino acids. Here the CDR3 reads CSVDGTGEGTDTQYF. CDR3 nucleotide sequence: TGCAGCGTTGATGGGACAGGGGAGGGCACAGATACGCAGTATTTT.

The V and J genes are TRBV19 and TRBJ2-5; 7 bases are a match to TRBD1. V lost 6 bases to trimming and J lost 1 base; unmatched junction nucleotides: 8. CDR3 size: 15 residues. The V gene's germline CDR1 is LNHDA and CDR2 SQIVND (reference sequence). CDR3 bases: TGTGCCAGTAGGCGGGCACAGGGGCTCCAAGAGACCCAGTACTTC. It specifies CASRRAQGLQETQYF. The full variable domain, in which reference TRBV19 and TRBJ2-5 provide the parts outside the CDR3, is DGGITQSPKYLFRKEGQNVTLSCEQNLNHDAMYWYRQDPGQGLRLIYYSQIVNDFQKGDIAEGYSVSREKKESFPLTVTSAQKNPTAFYLCASRRAQGLQETQYFGPGTRLLVL.

The CDR3 DNA follows: TGTGCCAGCATGTCGTCGGGACCCCTCCACTTT. Translating gives CASMSSGPLHF. The chain employs TRBV6-6 and TRBJ1-6, with unresolved D. The CDR3 is 11 residues long. Germline loops: CDR1 MNHNY, CDR2 SVGAGI (reference sequence). Trimming left V 7 bases short and J 12 bases short, with 10 bases between.

The chain combines TRBV4-3 with TRBJ2-1, with D maybe TRBD2 (6 bases). The V and J ends lost 2 bases and 12 bases respectively, with 14 bases between them. Germline V gene lookup returns CDR1 LGHNA and CDR2 YSLEER. The CDR3 is 13 residues long. The CDR3, as DNA: TGCGCCAGCAGCCAAAATGATCGGGAGAGGCAGTTCTTC. Protein sequence: CASSQNDRERQFF.

This clone was recorded only once. The chain recombines TRBV7-2 with TRBJ1-6, with unresolved D. The CDR3 covers 16 residues. The germline V and J ends were trimmed by 1 base and 6 bases, with 13 bases remaining between them. Germline CDR1 SGHTA, CDR2 FQGNSA. The CDR3 protein is CASSLGSGVANSPLHF. In nucleotides, the CDR3 is TGTGCCAGCAGCTTAGGTTCCGGGGTAGCTAATTCACCCCTCCACTTT.

This sequence joins TRBV6-5 and TRBJ2-7; 7 nucleotides align to TRBD1. With 2 bases clipped from V and 7 bases from J, the junction kept 5 bases outside the gene matches. The CDR3 loop spans 13 amino acids. Germline loops: CDR1 MNHEY, CDR2 SVGAGI. The CDR3 spells CASSYDRVVEQYF. CDR3 sequence (DNA): TGTGCCAGCAGTTACGACAGGGTGGTGGAGCAGTACTTC.

V is TRBV28 and J is TRBJ1-5, with unresolved D. In germline, CDR1 is MDHEN, CDR2 SYDVKM. Trimming removed 5 bases at V and 2 bases at J, with 10 bases between. This CDR3 contains 14 residues. CDR3 sequence reads: CASSNDMGNQPQHF. In nucleotides, the CDR3 is TGTGCCAGCAGTAACGACATGGGCAATCAGCCCCAGCATTTT.

CDR3 sequence (DNA): TGTGCCACCAGCGGTGCGAACAATGAGCAGTTCTTC. Translation gives CATSGANNEQFF. The V call is TRBV15, the J call TRBJ2-1; D gene unclear. Trimming left V 5 bases short and J 5 bases short, with 7 bases between. The CDR3 has 12 residues. From germline, CDR1 is LNHNV and CDR2 YYDKDF (reference sequence).

This chain uses TRBV10-2 with TRBJ2-2; possible D gene TRBD2, 5 bases. Trimming removed 7 bases from V and 6 bases from J, with 12 bases in between. The CDR3 totals 13 residues. The germline gives CDR1 WSHSY, CDR2 SAAADI. CDR3 region: CASNLNGAGELFF. The CDR3 region has the DNA TGCGCCAGCAATCTAAACGGGGCCGGGGAGCTGTTTTTT.

The chain employs TRBV6-5 and TRBJ1-1; tentatively, D is TRBD1 (5 bases). This CDR3 is built from 15 residues. Trimming pared 0 bases from V and 2 bases from J, leaving 10 bases between. Germline-derived CDR1 and CDR2 are MNHEY and SVGAGI. The CDR3 region is CASSYSTQGNTEAFF. DNA for the CDR3: TGTGCCAGCAGTTACTCGACTCAGGGAAACACTGAAGCTTTCTTT.

The chain joins TRBV6-4 to TRBJ1-5; possible D gene TRBD1, 5 bases. CDR1 is MRHNA, CDR2 SNTAGT, per germline. The CDR3 consists of 15 residues. Between the trimmed V and J ends, which lost 6 bases and 6 bases, there was a span of 18 bases. The CDR3 DNA sequence: TGTGCCAGCAGGGGGGGAATGATCGTAAGTCAGCCCCAGCATTTT. Protein: CASRGGMIVSQPQHF.

This clone was recorded a few times. The chain uses TRBV5-1 and TRBJ2-2; 9 nucleotides align to TRBD1. J lost 2 bases, V lost 4 bases, and 12 bases had no gene match. The germline CDR1 and CDR2 sequences are SGHRS and YFSETQ. This CDR3 region has 18 residues. The CDR3: CASSQPGQGSSNTGELFF. Here the CDR3 DNA reads TGCGCCAGCAGCCAACCGGGACAGGGATCCTCTAACACCGGGGAGCTGTTTTTT. Full variable domain (rest looked up from reference TRBV5-1 and TRBJ2-2): KAGVTQTPRYLIKTRGQQVTLSCSPISGHRSVSWYQQTPGQGLQFLFEYFSETQRNKGNFPGRFSGRQFSNSRSEMNVSTLELGDSALYLCASSQPGQGSSNTGELFFGEGSRLTVL.

The rearrangement links TRBV5-1 to TRBJ2-5; TRBD1 matches 9 bases. The J call may be faulty, since TRBJ2-7 better matches the DNA end. From germline, CDR1 is SGHRS and CDR2 YFSETQ. The CDR3 contains 15 residues. CDR3 protein: CASRADRGISYEQYF. The CDR3 DNA is TGCGCCAGCAGAGCAGACAGGGGGATATCCTACGAGCAGTACTTC.

The chain joins TRBV7-8 to TRBJ1-3; D may be TRBD1 (5 bases). Per germline, CDR1 SGHVS and CDR2 FQNEAQ. This CDR3 comprises 14 residues. Trimming cost V 5 bases and J 4 bases, with 12 bases left between them. This chain's CDR3 is CASSQQDTGNTIYF. The CDR3 DNA reads TGTGCCAGCAGCCAGCAGGACACCGGAAACACCATATATTTT.

CDR3 region: CASSSPDRVETQYF. Here the CDR3 DNA reads TGTGCCAGCAGCTCGCCGGACAGGGTTGAGACCCAGTACTTC. This chain connects TRBV7-2 to TRBJ2-5; 8 bases are shared with TRBD1. Germline V gene data show CDR1 as SGHTA and CDR2 as FQGNSA. V lost 4 bases and J lost 5; bases outside the gene matches: 6. The CDR3 consists of 14 residues. Full variable domain (rest looked up from reference TRBV7-2 and TRBJ2-5): GAGVSQSPSNKVTEKGKDVELRCDPISGHTALYWYRQSLGQGLEFLIYFQGNSAPDKSGLPSDRFSAERTGGSVSTLTIQRTQQEDSAVYLCASSSPDRVETQYFGPGTRLLVL.

V gene TRBV4-1 combines with J gene TRBJ2-6; D remains unclear. This CDR3 is built from 16 residues. CDR1 is MGHRA and CDR2 is YSYEKL in the germline V gene. V gave up 0 bases and J gave up 0 bases, with 6 bases separating them. This chain's CDR3 is CASSQELRSGANVLTF. The CDR3 DNA follows: TGCGCCAGCAGCCAAGAACTGCGCTCTGGGGCCAACGTCCTGACTTTC.